This is a list of T cell receptor beta chains from one sample in a study of CD8+ T cells in alopecia areata. Produced via immunoSEQ multiplex PCR; TCRdb's table is partial and in-frame only. Here the sample spans 150,000 to 190,000 clones, about 50% being singletons. The input for sequencing was CD8+ T cells sorted from blood, taken at week 0. These receptors were obtained from a human donor with alopecia areata. Each CDR3 is given with its conserved first and last residue. Fields, in order: clone size, V gene, D gene, J gene, CDR3 protein, CDR3 DNA. D genes are given only for firm matches. Only part of the rows carry a size: once, few, many, or a class if the clone is expanded.

clone_size: .; v_call: TRBV4-3; d_call: .; j_call: TRBJ2-2; cdr3_aa: CASSQDSGRGTGELFF; cdr3_nt: TGCGCCAGCAGCCAAGATTCGGGCAGGGGAACCGGGGAGCTGTTTTTT
clone_size: once; v_call: TRBV11-2; d_call: .; j_call: TRBJ2-1; cdr3_aa: CASSPSTGFNEQFF; cdr3_nt: TGTGCCAGCAGCCCGAGTACAGGGTTCAATGAGCAGTTCTTC
clone_size: .; v_call: TRBV27; d_call: TRBD1; j_call: TRBJ1-2; cdr3_aa: CASSSTGWSNYGYTF; cdr3_nt: TGTGCCAGCAGTTCGACAGGGTGGTCTAACTATGGCTACACCTTC
clone_size: few; v_call: TRBV6-1; d_call: .; j_call: TRBJ1-5; cdr3_aa: CASSGRTGSPTRNDQPQHF; cdr3_nt: TGTGCCAGCAGTGGACGTACAGGGAGCCCAACACGAAACGATCAGCCCCAGCATTTT
clone_size: .; v_call: TRBV5-1; d_call: .; j_call: TRBJ2-1; cdr3_aa: CASRDRSVDEQFF; cdr3_nt: TGCGCCAGCCGAGACAGGTCGGTGGATGAGCAGTTCTTC
clone_size: .; v_call: TRBV6-5; d_call: .; j_call: TRBJ2-1; cdr3_aa: CASSRETYNEQFF; cdr3_nt: TGTGCCAGCAGTAGAGAAACCTACAATGAGCAGTTCTTC
clone_size: .; v_call: TRBV11-2; d_call: TRBD2; j_call: TRBJ2-3; cdr3_aa: CASSLLASGGATDTQYF; cdr3_nt: TGTGCCAGCAGCTTGTTGGCTAGCGGGGGGGCAACAGATACGCAGTATTTT
clone_size: few; v_call: TRBV7-9; d_call: .; j_call: TRBJ2-1; cdr3_aa: CASSQDRNAREQFF; cdr3_nt: TGCGCCAGCAGCCAAGATCGGAACGCTAGGGAGCAGTTCTTC
clone_size: .; v_call: TRBV5-1; d_call: TRBD1; j_call: TRBJ1-5; cdr3_aa: CASSEGTGGDSSHQPQHF; cdr3_nt: TGCGCCAGCAGTGAGGGGACAGGGGGCGATTCTAGCCATCAGCCCCAGCATTTT
clone_size: once; v_call: TRBV7-9; d_call: .; j_call: TRBJ2-7; cdr3_aa: CASSTSYEQYF; cdr3_nt: TGTGCCAGCAGCACCTCGTATGAGCAGTACTTC
clone_size: .; v_call: TRBV18; d_call: TRBD1; j_call: TRBJ1-2; cdr3_aa: CASSPPTGDYGYTF; cdr3_nt: TGTGCCAGCTCACCACCGACAGGGGATTATGGCTACACCTTC
clone_size: .; v_call: TRBV30; d_call: TRBD1; j_call: TRBJ2-6; cdr3_aa: CAWSEQGATSGANVLTF; cdr3_nt: TGTGCCTGGAGTGAACAGGGGGCGACATCTGGGGCCAACGTCCTGACTTTC
clone_size: .; v_call: TRBV4-3; d_call: .; j_call: TRBJ2-5; cdr3_aa: CASSQDVGPRETQYF; cdr3_nt: TGCGCCAGCAGCCAAGATGTCGGGCCACGGGAGACCCAGTACTTC
clone_size: few; v_call: TRBV4-3; d_call: .; j_call: TRBJ2-1; cdr3_aa: CASSRSRGNEQFF; cdr3_nt: TGCGCCAGCAGTCGGTCCAGGGGCAATGAGCAGTTCTTC
clone_size: .; v_call: TRBV15; d_call: .; j_call: TRBJ1-5; cdr3_aa: CATREDSRRVQPQHF; cdr3_nt: TGTGCCACCAGGGAAGACAGTCGGAGGGTCCAGCCCCAGCATTTT
clone_size: .; v_call: TRBV30; d_call: .; j_call: TRBJ1-1; cdr3_aa: CAWRVGGNTEAFF; cdr3_nt: TGTGCCTGGAGGGTCGGAGGAAACACTGAAGCTTTCTTT
clone_size: .; v_call: TRBV13; d_call: .; j_call: TRBJ1-1; cdr3_aa: CASSLADMNTEAFF; cdr3_nt: TGTGCCAGCAGCTTAGCCGACATGAACACTGAAGCTTTCTTT
clone_size: .; v_call: TRBV5-4; d_call: TRBD1; j_call: TRBJ1-5; cdr3_aa: CASSRTGTDQPQHF; cdr3_nt: TGTGCCAGCAGCAGGACAGGGACTGATCAGCCCCAGCATTTT
clone_size: .; v_call: TRBV5-6; d_call: TRBD1; j_call: TRBJ2-7; cdr3_aa: CASSFWDRTYEQYF; cdr3_nt: TGTGCCAGCAGCTTTTGGGACAGAACCTACGAGCAGTACTTC
clone_size: .; v_call: TRBV7-9; d_call: .; j_call: TRBJ1-2; cdr3_aa: CASSLGQNLYTF; cdr3_nt: TGTGCCAGCAGCTTAGGACAGAATCTCTACACCTTC
clone_size: .; v_call: TRBV9; d_call: TRBD1; j_call: TRBJ1-4; cdr3_aa: CASSGGRQGSEKLFF; cdr3_nt: TGTGCCAGCAGCGGCGGTCGACAGGGGAGTGAAAAACTGTTTTTT
clone_size: .; v_call: TRBV29-1; d_call: .; j_call: TRBJ1-2; cdr3_aa: CSVSGGDAEYGYTF; cdr3_nt: TGCAGCGTTTCAGGAGGGGACGCAGAATATGGCTACACCTTC
clone_size: .; v_call: TRBV9; d_call: .; j_call: TRBJ1-2; cdr3_aa: CASSGPRGTPGNYGYTF; cdr3_nt: TGTGCCAGCAGCGGACCCCGGGGGACGCCCGGTAACTATGGCTACACCTTC
clone_size: few; v_call: TRBV5-6; d_call: .; j_call: TRBJ1-5; cdr3_aa: CASSLAGTDRPNQPQHF; cdr3_nt: TGTGCCAGCAGCTTGGCGGGAACGGACAGACCGAATCAGCCCCAGCATTTT
clone_size: .; v_call: TRBV29-1; d_call: .; j_call: TRBJ2-7; cdr3_aa: CSVEEVEAGSLGQYF; cdr3_nt: TGCAGCGTTGAAGAAGTGGAGGCGGGGTCCCTTGGGCAGTACTTC
clone_size: .; v_call: TRBV5-6; d_call: TRBD1; j_call: TRBJ2-5; cdr3_aa: CASSFRDRELEIQYF; cdr3_nt: TGTGCCAGCAGCTTCCGGGACAGGGAATTGGAGATCCAGTACTTC
clone_size: .; v_call: TRBV10-2; d_call: .; j_call: TRBJ1-5; cdr3_aa: CASSGLGEPQHF; cdr3_nt: TGCGCCAGCAGTGGTCTAGGTGAGCCCCAGCATTTT
clone_size: .; v_call: TRBV14; d_call: .; j_call: TRBJ2-1; cdr3_aa: CASSHPRDDYNEQFF; cdr3_nt: TGTGCCAGCAGCCACCCCCGGGACGATTACAATGAGCAGTTCTTC
clone_size: few; v_call: TRBV29-1; d_call: TRBD1; j_call: TRBJ1-2; cdr3_aa: CSVRTGPDYGYTF; cdr3_nt: TGCAGCGTCCGGACAGGTCCGGACTATGGCTACACCTTC
clone_size: few; v_call: TRBV4-3; d_call: .; j_call: TRBJ1-1; cdr3_aa: CASSQEFSPGKNTEAFF; cdr3_nt: TGCGCCAGCAGCCAAGAATTTAGCCCAGGGAAAAACACTGAAGCTTTCTTT
clone_size: .; v_call: TRBV10-2; d_call: .; j_call: TRBJ2-7; cdr3_aa: CASSGEDSRNEQYF; cdr3_nt: TGCGCCAGCAGTGGTGAAGACAGCCGTAACGAGCAGTACTTC
clone_size: few; v_call: TRBV29-1; d_call: TRBD2; j_call: TRBJ2-5; cdr3_aa: CSVDGGGIQETQYF; cdr3_nt: TGCAGCGTTGACGGCGGGGGGATCCAAGAGACCCAGTACTTC
clone_size: .; v_call: TRBV10-2; d_call: .; j_call: TRBJ2-3; cdr3_aa: CASSTTSLADTQYF; cdr3_nt: TGCGCCAGCAGTACGACTAGTCTGGCAGATACGCAGTATTTT
clone_size: .; v_call: TRBV29-1; d_call: TRBD2; j_call: TRBJ2-1; cdr3_aa: CSVDRLAGGLYNEQFF; cdr3_nt: TGCAGCGTTGATAGGCTAGCGGGGGGCCTCTACAATGAGCAGTTCTTC
clone_size: few; v_call: TRBV5-1; d_call: TRBD1; j_call: TRBJ1-1; cdr3_aa: CASSDGTGGLAFF; cdr3_nt: TGCGCCAGCAGCGATGGGACAGGGGGCTTGGCTTTCTTT
clone_size: once; v_call: TRBV30; d_call: .; j_call: TRBJ2-7; cdr3_aa: CAWSVGSSYEQYF; cdr3_nt: TGTGCCTGGAGTGTTGGCAGTTCCTACGAGCAGTACTTC
clone_size: .; v_call: TRBV25-1; d_call: TRBD1; j_call: TRBJ1-2; cdr3_aa: CASSEWDPGRGGNYGYTF; cdr3_nt: TGTGCCAGCAGTGAGTGGGACCCCGGCAGGGGGGGTAACTATGGCTACACCTTC